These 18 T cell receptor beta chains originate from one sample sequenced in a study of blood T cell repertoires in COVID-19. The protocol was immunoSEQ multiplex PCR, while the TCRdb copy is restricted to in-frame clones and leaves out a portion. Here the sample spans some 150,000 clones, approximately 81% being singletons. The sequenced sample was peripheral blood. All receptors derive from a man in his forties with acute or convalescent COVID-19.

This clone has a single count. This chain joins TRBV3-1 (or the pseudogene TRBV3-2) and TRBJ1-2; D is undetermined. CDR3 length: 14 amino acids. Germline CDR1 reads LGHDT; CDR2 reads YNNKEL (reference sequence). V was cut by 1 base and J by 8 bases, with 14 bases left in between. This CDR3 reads CASSQASPVGGYTF. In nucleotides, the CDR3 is TGTGCCAGCAGCCAAGCCTCCCCTGTCGGGGGCTACACCTTC.

The chain's CDR3 is CASSPLGQAGNTEAFF. The CDR3 region has the DNA TGTGCCAGCAGCCCACTGGGACAGGCCGGGAACACTGAAGCTTTCTTT. The chain employs TRBV9 and TRBJ1-1, with 8 positions matching TRBD1. Germline trimming cut 4 bases from V and 1 base from J; bases unmatched to any gene: 9. CDR1 is SGDLS and CDR2 is YYNGEE in the germline V gene. The CDR3 is 16 residues long.

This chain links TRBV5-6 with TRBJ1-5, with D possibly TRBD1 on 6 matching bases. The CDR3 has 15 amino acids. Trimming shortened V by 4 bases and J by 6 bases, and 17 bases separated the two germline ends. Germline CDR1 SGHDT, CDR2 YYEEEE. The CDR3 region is CASSIYQGLGQPQHF. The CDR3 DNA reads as TGTGCCAGCAGCATATATCAGGGGTTGGGTCAGCCCCAGCATTTT. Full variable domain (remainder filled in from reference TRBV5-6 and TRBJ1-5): DAGVTQSPTHLIKTRGQQVTLRCSPKSGHDTVSWYQQALGQGPQFIFQYYEEEERQRGNFPDRFSGHQFPNYSSELNVNALLLGDSALYLCASSIYQGLGQPQHFGDGTRLSIL.

The CDR3 DNA reads TGTGCCAGCAGCTTAGTGAATAACAGATACACTGAAGCTTTCTTT. It is translated as CASSLVNNRYTEAFF. The chain uses TRBV7-9 and TRBJ1-1; D is undetermined. V gave up 1 base and J gave up 3 bases, with 12 bases separating them. The CDR3 extends over 15 amino acids. In germline, CDR1 is SEHNR, CDR2 FQNEAQ (reference sequence).

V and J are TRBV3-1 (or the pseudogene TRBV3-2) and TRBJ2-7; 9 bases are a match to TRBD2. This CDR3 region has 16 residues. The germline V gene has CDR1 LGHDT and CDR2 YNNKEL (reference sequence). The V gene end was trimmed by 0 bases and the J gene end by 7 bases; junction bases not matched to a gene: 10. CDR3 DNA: TGTGCCAGCAGCCAAGATCAGGGTAGCGGGGGAGGTGAGCAGTACTTC. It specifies CASSQDQGSGGGEQYF.

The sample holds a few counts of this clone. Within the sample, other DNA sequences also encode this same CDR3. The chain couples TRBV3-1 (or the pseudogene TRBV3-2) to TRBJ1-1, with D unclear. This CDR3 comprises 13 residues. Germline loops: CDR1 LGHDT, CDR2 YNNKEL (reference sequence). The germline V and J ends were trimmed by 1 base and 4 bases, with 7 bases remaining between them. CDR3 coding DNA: TGTGCCAGCAGCCAAGGAGGTGGCACTGAAGCTTTCTTT. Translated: CASSQGGGTEAFF.

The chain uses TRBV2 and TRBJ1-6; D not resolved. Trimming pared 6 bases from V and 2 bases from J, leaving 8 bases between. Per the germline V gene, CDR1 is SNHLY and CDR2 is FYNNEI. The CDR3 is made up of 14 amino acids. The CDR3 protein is CASREVAYNSPLHF. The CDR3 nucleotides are TGTGCCAGCAGAGAGGTAGCCTATAATTCACCCCTCCACTTT.

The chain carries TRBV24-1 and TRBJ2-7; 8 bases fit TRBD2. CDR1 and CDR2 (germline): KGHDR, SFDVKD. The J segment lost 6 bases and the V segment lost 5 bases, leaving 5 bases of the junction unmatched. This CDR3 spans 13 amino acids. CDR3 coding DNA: TGTGCCACCAGTGCCGACGGGACTAGCGAGCAGTACTTC. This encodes CATSADGTSEQYF.

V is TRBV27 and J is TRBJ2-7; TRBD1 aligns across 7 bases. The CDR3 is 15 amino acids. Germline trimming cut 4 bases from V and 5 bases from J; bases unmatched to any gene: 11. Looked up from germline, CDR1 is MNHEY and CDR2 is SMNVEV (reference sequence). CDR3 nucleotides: TGTGCCAGCAGTTCCTCGACAGGGTTGGTCCACGAGCAGTACTTC. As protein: CASSSSTGLVHEQYF.

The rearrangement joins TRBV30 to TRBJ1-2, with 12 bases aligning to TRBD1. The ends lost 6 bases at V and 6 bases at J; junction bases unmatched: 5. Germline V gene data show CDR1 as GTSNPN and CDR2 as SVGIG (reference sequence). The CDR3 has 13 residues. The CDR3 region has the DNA TGTGCCTGTCGGGACAGGGGGCCGGATGGCTACACCTTC. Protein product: CACRDRGPDGYTF.

The CDR3 sequence: CASSPQSQPQHF. The CDR3 DNA follows: TGTGCCAGCAGTCCACAGAGTCAGCCCCAGCATTTT. The rearrangement links TRBV2 to TRBJ1-5; D remains unclear. With 5 bases removed from V and 6 bases from J, the gap between germline ends came to 8 bases. Germline CDR1 is SNHLY and CDR2 is FYNNEI. The CDR3 runs to 12 residues.

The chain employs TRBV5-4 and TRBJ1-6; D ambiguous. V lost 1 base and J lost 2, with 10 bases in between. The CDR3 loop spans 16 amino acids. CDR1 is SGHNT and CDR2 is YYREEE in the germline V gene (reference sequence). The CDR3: CASSLFSGAYNSPLHF. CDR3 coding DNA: TGTGCCAGCAGCTTGTTTTCGGGTGCCTATAATTCACCCCTCCACTTT.

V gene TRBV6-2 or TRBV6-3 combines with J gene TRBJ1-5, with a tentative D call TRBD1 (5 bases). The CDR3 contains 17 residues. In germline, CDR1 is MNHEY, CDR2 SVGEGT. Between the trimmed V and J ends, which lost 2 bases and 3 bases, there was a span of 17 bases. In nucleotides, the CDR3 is TGTGCCAGCAGTTACGTCATGACAGACAACTACAATCAGCCCCAGCATTTT. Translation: CASSYVMTDNYNQPQHF.

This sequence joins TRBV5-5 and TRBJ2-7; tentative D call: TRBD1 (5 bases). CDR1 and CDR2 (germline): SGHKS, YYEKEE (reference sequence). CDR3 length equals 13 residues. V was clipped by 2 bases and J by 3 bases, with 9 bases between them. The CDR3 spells CASSFDSHYEQYF. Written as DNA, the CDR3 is TGTGCCAGCAGCTTCGACAGCCACTACGAGCAGTACTTC.

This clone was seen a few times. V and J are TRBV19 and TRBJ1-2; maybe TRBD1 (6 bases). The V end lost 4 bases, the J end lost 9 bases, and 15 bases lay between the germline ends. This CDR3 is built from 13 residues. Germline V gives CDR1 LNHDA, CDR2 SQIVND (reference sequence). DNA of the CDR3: TGTGCCAGTAGTAGAGGACAGTTTCCCCGCTACACCTTC. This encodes CASSRGQFPRYTF. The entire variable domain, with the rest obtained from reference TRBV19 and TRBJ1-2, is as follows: DGGITQSPKYLFRKEGQNVTLSCEQNLNHDAMYWYRQDPGQGLRLIYYSQIVNDFQKGDIAEGYSVSREKKESFPLTVTSAQKNPTAFYLCASSRGQFPRYTFGSGTRLTVV.

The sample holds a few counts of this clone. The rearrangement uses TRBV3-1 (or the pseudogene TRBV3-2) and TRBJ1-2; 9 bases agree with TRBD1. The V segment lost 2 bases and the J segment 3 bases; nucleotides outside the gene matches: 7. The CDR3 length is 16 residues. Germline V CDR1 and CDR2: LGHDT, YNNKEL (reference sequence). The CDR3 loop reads CASSQPGQGSYYGYTF. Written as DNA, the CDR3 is TGTGCCAGCAGCCAACCGGGACAGGGTAGTTACTATGGCTACACCTTC.

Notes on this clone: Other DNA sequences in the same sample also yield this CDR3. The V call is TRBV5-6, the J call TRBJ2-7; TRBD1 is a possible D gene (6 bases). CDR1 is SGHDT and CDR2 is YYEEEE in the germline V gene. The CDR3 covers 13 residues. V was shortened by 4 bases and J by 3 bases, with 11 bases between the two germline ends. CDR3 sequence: CASSRTGIYEQYF. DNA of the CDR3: TGTGCCAGCAGCCGTACAGGGATCTACGAGCAGTACTTC.

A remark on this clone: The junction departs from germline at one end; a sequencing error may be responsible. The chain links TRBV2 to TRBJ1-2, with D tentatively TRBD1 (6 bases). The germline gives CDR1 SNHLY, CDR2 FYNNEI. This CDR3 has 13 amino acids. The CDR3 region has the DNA TGTGCCGGCAGGACAGCTACTAACTATGGCTACACCTTC. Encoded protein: CAGRTATNYGYTF.